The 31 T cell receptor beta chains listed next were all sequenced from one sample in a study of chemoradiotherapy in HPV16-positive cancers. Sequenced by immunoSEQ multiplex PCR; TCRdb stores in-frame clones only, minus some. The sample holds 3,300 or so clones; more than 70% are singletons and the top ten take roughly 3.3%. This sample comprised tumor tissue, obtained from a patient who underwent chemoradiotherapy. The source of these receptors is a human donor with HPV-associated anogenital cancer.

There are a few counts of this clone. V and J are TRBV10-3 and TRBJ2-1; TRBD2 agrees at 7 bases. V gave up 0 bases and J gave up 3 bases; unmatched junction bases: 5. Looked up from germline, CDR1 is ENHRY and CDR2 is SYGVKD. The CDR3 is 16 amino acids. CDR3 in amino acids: CAISESMAGDYNEQFF. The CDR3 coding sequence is TGTGCCATCAGTGAGTCGATGGCGGGAGACTACAATGAGCAGTTCTTC.

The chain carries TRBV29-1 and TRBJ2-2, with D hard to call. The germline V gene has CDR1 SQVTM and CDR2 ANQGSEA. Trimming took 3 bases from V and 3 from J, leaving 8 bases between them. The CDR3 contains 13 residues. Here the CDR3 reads CSVEKGYTGELFF. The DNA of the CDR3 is TGCAGCGTTGAGAAGGGCTACACCGGGGAGCTGTTTTTT.

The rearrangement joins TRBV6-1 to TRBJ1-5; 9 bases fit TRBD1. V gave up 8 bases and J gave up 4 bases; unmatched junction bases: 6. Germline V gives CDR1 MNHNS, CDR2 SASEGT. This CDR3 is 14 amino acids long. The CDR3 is CASGTGIENQPQHF. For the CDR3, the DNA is TGTGCCAGCGGGACAGGGATAGAGAATCAGCCCCAGCATTTT.

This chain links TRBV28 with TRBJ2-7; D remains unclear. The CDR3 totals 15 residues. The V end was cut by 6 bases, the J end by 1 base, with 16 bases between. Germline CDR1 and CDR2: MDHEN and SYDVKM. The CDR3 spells CASSRTTQTSYEQYF. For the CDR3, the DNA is TGTGCCAGCAGCCGGACGACTCAGACGTCCTACGAGCAGTACTTC.

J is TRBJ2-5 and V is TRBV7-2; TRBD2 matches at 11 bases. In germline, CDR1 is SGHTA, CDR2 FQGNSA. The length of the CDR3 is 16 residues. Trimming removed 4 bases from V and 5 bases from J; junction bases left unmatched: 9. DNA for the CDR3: TGTGCCAGCAGCTCCTTAATTAGCGGGGGGGTGGAGACCCAGTACTTC. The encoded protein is CASSSLISGGVETQYF.

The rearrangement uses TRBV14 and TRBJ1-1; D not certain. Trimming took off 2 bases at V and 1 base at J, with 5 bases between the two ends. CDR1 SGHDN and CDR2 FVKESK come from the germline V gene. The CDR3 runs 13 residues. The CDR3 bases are TGTGCCAGCAGCCAAAGACAGAACACTGAAGCTTTCTTT. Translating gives CASSQRQNTEAFF.

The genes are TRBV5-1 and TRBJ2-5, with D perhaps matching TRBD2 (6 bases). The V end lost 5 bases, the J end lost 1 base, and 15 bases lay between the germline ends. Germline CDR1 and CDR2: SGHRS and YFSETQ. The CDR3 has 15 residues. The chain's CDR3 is CASSQSSGPQETQYF. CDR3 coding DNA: TGCGCCAGCAGTCAATCAAGCGGGCCCCAAGAGACCCAGTACTTC.

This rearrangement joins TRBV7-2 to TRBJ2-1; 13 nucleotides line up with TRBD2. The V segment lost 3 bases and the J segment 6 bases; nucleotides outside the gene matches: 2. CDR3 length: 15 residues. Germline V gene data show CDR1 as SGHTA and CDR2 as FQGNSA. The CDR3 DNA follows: TGTGCCAGCAGCTTGACTAGCGGGAGGCTCAATGAGCAGTTCTTC. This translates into CASSLTSGRLNEQFF. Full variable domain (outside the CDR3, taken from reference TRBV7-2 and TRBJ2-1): GAGVSQSPSNKVTEKGKDVELRCDPISGHTALYWYRQSLGQGLEFLIYFQGNSAPDKSGLPSDRFSAERTGGSVSTLTIQRTQQEDSAVYLCASSLTSGRLNEQFFGPGTRLTVL.

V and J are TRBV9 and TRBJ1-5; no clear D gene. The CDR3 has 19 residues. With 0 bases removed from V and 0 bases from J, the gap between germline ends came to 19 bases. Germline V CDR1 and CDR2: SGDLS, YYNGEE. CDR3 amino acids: CASSVGVHGRSHSNQPQHF. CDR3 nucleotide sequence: TGTGCCAGCAGCGTAGGGGTTCATGGGAGGTCGCATAGCAATCAGCCCCAGCATTTT.

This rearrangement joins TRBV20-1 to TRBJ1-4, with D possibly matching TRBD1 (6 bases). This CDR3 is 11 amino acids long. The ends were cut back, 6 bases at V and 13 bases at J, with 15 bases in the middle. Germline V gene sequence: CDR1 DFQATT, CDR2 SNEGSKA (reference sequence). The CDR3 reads CSARTRGRLFF. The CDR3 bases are TGCAGTGCGCGAACCAGGGGCCGACTGTTTTTT.

The CDR3 is CASSSTGPYGYTF. The CDR3 DNA sequence: TGTGCCAGCAGCTCAACAGGGCCGTATGGCTACACCTTC. This chain connects TRBV11-2 to TRBJ1-2; tentatively, D is TRBD1 (6 bases). The V and J ends lost 4 bases and 5 bases respectively, with 11 bases between them. The germline CDR1 and CDR2 sequences are SGHAT and FQNNGV. The CDR3 contains 13 residues. Variable domain in full (rest from reference TRBV11-2 and TRBJ1-2): EAGVAQSPRYKIIEKRQSVAFWCNPISGHATLYWYQQILGQGPKLLIQFQNNGVVDDSQLPKDRFSAERLKGVDSTLKIQPAKLEDSAVYLCASSSTGPYGYTFGSGTRLTVV.

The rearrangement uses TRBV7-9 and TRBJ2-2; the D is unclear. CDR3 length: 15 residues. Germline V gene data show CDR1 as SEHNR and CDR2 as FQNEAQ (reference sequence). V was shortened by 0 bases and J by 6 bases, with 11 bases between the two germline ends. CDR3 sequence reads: CASSLAQGIAGELFF. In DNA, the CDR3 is TGTGCCAGCAGCTTAGCGCAAGGGATAGCCGGGGAGCTGTTTTTT.

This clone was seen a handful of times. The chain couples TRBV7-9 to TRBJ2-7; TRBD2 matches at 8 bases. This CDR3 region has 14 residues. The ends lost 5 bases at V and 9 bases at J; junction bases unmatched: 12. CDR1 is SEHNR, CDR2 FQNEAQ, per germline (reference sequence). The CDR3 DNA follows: TGTGCCAGCAGCCCAGCGGGAGAGTTACCGTCGCAGTACTTC. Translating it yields CASSPAGELPSQYF.

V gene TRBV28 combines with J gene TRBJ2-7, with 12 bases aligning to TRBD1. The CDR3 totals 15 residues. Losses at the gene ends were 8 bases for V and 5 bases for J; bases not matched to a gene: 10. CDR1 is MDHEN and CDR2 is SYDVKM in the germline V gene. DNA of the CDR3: TGTGCCAGCCTTGTTCAAGGGACAGGGGGCAACGAGCAGTACTTC. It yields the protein CASLVQGTGGNEQYF. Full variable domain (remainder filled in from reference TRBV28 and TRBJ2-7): DVKVTQSSRYLVKRTGEKVFLECVQDMDHENMFWYRQDPGLGLRLIYFSYDVKMKEKGDIPEGYSVSREKKERFSLILESASTNQTSMYLCASLVQGTGGNEQYFGPGTRLTVT.

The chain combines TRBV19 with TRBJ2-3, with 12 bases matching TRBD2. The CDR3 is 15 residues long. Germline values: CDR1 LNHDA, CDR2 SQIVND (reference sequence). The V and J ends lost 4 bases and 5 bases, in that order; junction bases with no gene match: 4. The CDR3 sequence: CASSTSGRAEDTQYF. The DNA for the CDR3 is TGTGCCAGTAGTACTAGCGGGAGGGCCGAAGATACGCAGTATTTT.

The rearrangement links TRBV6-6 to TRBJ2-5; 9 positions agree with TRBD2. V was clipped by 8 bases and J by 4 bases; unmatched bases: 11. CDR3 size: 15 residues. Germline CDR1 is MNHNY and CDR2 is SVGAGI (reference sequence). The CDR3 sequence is CASLPKAGGGETQYF. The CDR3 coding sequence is TGTGCCAGCCTACCGAAGGCGGGAGGGGGAGAGACCCAGTACTTC.

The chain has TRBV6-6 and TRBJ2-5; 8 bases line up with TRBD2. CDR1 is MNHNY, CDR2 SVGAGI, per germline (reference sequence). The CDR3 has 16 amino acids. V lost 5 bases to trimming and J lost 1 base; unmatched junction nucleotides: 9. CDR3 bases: TGTGCCAGCAGTGGCCCTAGCGGGCCGGGCCAAGAGACCCAGTACTTC. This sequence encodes CASSGPSGPGQETQYF.

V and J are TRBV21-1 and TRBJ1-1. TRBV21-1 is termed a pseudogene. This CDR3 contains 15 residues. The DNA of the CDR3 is TGTGCCAGCAGCCAACGACGGCGGATGAACACTGAAGCTTTCTTT. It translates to CASSQRRRMNTEAFF.

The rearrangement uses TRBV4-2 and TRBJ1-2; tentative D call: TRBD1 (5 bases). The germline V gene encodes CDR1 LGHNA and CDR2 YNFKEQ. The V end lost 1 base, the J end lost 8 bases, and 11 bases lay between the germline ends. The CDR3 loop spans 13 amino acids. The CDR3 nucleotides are TGTGCCAGCAGCCAAGCCAGGGAAATGGGCTACACCTTC. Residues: CASSQAREMGYTF.

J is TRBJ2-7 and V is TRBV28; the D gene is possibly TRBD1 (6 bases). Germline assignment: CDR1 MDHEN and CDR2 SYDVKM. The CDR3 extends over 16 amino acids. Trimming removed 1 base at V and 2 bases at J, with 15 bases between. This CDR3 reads CASSLSKDRVAYEQYF. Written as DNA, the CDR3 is TGTGCCAGCAGTTTATCCAAGGACAGAGTCGCCTACGAGCAGTACTTC.

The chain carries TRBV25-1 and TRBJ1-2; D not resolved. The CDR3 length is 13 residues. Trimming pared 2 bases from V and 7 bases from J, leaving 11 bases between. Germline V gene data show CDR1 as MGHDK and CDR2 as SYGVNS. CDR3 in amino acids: CASSEDGWVGYTF. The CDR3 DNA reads TGTGCCAGCAGTGAAGATGGGTGGGTTGGCTACACCTTC.

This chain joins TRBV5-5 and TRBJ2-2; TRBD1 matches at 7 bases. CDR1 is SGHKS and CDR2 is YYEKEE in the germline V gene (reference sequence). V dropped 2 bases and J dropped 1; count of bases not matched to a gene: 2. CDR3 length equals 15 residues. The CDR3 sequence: CASSFHRGNTGELFF. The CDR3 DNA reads TGTGCCAGCAGCTTCCACAGGGGGAACACCGGGGAGCTGTTTTTT. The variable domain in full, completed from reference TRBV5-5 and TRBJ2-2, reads DAGVTQSPTHLIKTRGQQVTLRCSPISGHKSVSWYQQVLGQGPQFIFQYYEKEERGRGNFPDRFSARQFPNYSSELNVNALLLGDSALYLCASSFHRGNTGELFFGEGSRLTVL.

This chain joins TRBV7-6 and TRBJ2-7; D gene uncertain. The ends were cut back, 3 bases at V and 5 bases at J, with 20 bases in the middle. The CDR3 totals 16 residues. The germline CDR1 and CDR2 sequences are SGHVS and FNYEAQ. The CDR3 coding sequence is TGTGCCAGCAGCTTCCGGAGTGAGTTTTCTTTCGACGAGCAGTACTTC. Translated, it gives CASSFRSEFSFDEQYF.

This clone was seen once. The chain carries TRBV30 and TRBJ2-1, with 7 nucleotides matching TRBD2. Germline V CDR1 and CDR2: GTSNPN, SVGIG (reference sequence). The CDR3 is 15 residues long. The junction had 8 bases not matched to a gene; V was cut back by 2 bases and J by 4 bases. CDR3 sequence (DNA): TGTGCCTGGAGTTGGGCTAGCGGACTTTACAATGAGCAGTTCTTC. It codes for CAWSWASGLYNEQFF.

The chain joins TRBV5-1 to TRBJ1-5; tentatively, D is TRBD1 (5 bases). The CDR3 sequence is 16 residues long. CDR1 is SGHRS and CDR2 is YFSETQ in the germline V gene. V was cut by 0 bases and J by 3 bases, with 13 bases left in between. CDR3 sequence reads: CASSLGDGGLNQPQHF. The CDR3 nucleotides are TGCGCCAGCAGCTTGGGGGACGGGGGACTCAATCAGCCCCAGCATTTT.

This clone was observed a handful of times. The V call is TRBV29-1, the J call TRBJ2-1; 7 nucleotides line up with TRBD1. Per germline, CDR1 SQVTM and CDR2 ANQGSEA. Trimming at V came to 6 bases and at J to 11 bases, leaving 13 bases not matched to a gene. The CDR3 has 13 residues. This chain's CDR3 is CSVPGTAERKQFF. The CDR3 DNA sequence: TGCAGCGTCCCCGGGACAGCGGAGAGGAAGCAGTTCTTC.

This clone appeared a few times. This chain's CDR3 is CASSTGFGSPTDTQYF. In DNA, the CDR3 is TGTGCCAGCTCTACCGGGTTCGGCTCCCCCACAGATACGCAGTATTTT. The rearrangement links TRBV7-2 to TRBJ2-3; D is undetermined. V was clipped by 8 bases and J by 2 bases, with 20 bases between them. This CDR3 region has 16 residues. Germline V gene lookup returns CDR1 SGHTA and CDR2 FQGNSA.

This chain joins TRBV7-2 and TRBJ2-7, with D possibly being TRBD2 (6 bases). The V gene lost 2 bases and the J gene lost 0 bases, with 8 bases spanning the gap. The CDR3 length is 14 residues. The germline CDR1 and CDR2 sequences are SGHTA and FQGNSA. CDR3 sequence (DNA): TGTGCCAGCAGCTTACGGAGGGACTCCTACGAGCAGTACTTC. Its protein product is CASSLRRDSYEQYF.

In DNA, the CDR3 is TGTGCCACAGTGGGACTAGCGGGTTTTTGGGCCTACAATGAGCAGTTCTTC. It codes for CATVGLAGFWAYNEQFF. This rearrangement joins TRBV28 to TRBJ2-1, with 12 bases lining up with TRBD2. Trimming took 10 bases from V and 2 from J; bases not matched to a gene: 12. Germline assignment: CDR1 MDHEN and CDR2 SYDVKM. This CDR3 is 17 amino acids long.

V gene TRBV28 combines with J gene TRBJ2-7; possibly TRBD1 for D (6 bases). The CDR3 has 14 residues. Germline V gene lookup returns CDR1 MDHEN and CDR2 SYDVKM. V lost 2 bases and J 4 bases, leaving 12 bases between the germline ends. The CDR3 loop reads CASSLLRGTYEQYF. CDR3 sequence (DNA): TGTGCCAGCAGTTTACTCAGGGGTACTTACGAGCAGTACTTC.

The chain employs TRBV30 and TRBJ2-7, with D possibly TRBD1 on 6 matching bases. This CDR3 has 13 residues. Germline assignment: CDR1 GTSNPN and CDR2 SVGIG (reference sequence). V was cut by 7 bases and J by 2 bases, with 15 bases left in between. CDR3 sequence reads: CASYRVNPYEQYF. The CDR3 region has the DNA TGTGCCTCCTACAGGGTCAACCCCTACGAGCAGTACTTC.